The clone carrying this T cell receptor beta chain was counted ten times or more. A junction end diverges from the germline sequence, so it may reflect a read error. What was amplified from RNA transcripts were TCR beta CDR3 regions. The HTBI primer set served for first-round RT-PCR of the TCR CDR3. TCRdb independently ran MiXCR on the multiplex PCR reads; one entry per CDR3 protein. This table has 650,000 to 750,000 distinct CDR3 sequences, approximately 15% appearing once. Germline V gene sequence: CDR1 SGHRS, CDR2 YFSETQ. The CDR3 has 16 residues. The sample belongs to a study of T cells in Graves' hyperthyroidism and ophthalmopathy. Patients showing uncontrolled infection, other autoimmune disease, pregnancy or lactation were ineligible. It was 8.5 to 10 ml of fresh peripheral blood that supplied the PBMCs.

The chain uses TRBV5-1 and TRBJ2-1; 13 bases match TRBD2. The sample comprised blood. The sequence came from a woman under 30 with Graves' hyperthyroidism. The CDR3 spells CASSWTSGSSYNEQFF. CDR3 nucleotide sequence: TGTGCCAGCTCATGGACTAGCGGGAGCTCCTACAATGAGCAGTTCTTC. The variable domain in full, completed from reference TRBV5-1 and TRBJ2-1, reads KAGVTQTPRYLIKTRGQQVTLSCSPISGHRSVSWYQQTPGQGLQFLFEYFSETQRNKGNFPGRFSGRQFSNSRSEMNVSTLELGDSALYLCASSWTSGSSYNEQFFGPGTRLTVL.